Presented here are 20 T cell receptor beta chains from one specimen sequenced in a study of T-cell reconstitution after alpha-beta-depleted transplantation in children (dated by TCRdb to the mid-2010s). The library was built by means of PCR. Instrument used: Illumina HiSeq 2500. TCR library preparation used molecular barcoding, with unique molecular identifiers applied to normalize quantification of the TCRbeta repertoire. Through fastp at Q25 and MiXCR, TCRdb rebuilt clones from the public reads, retaining in-frame beta chains. CDR3 protein sequences are deduplicated, and each keeps its most common genes and DNA. This sample comprises approximately 150,000 distinct CDR3 sequences, 8.8% of them detected only once. 15% to 20% of the sample belongs to the ten largest clones. The treatment or condition label corresponds to: allogeneic hematopoietic cell transplantation with graft depleted of TCRalphabeta T cells and CD19 B cells.

Here the sequenced sample was PBMCs, mostly from graft donor cells, taken 180 days after TCRalphabeta/CD19-depleted stem cell transplant. These receptors were obtained from a female patient aged 2-15 years who had a stem cell transplant for congenital amegakaryocytic thrombocytopenia, so the T cells may come from the graft donor.

In its sample, this clonotype was seen many times. This chain connects TRBV5-1 to TRBJ1-2; D perhaps matches TRBD1 (5 bases). The ends were cut back, 4 bases at V and 5 bases at J, with 12 bases in the middle. Germline V gives CDR1 SGHRS, CDR2 YFSETQ. The CDR3 consists of 13 residues. This CDR3 is CASSGAASYGYTF. As DNA, the CDR3 is TGCGCCAGCAGCGGGGCTGCCAGTTATGGCTACACCTTC.

This clonotype was seen more than once but under ten times. The chain uses TRBV29-1 and TRBJ1-2; no clear D gene. This CDR3 spans 9 amino acids. Per germline, CDR1 SQVTM and CDR2 ANQGSEA. V gave up 7 bases and J gave up 6 bases, with 6 bases separating them. CDR3: CSDGDGYTF. DNA of the CDR3: TGCAGCGATGGGGATGGCTACACCTTC.

The rearrangement joins TRBV29-1 to TRBJ1-2; D unclear. Trimming removed 3 bases at V and 2 bases at J, with 22 bases between. This CDR3 has 17 residues. Germline V gene data show CDR1 as SQVTM and CDR2 as ANQGSEA. CDR3 in DNA: TGCAGCGTTGAGTTCACTGGAGGGTTTAGCCCAAACTATGGCTACACCTTC. Protein sequence: CSVEFTGGFSPNYGYTF.

This clonotype was counted only a few times. The gene calls are TRBV20-1 and TRBJ2-3; D perhaps matches TRBD1 (6 bases). V was clipped by 2 bases and J by 4 bases, with 10 bases between them. CDR1 DFQATT and CDR2 SNEGSKA come from the germline V gene (reference sequence). There are 13 residues in the CDR3. DNA for the CDR3: TGCAGTGCTAGACAGGGGAAGCCAGATACGCAGTATTTT. Translating gives CSARQGKPDTQYF.

In this sample, this clonotype turned up many times. The V gene is TRBV20-1, the J gene TRBJ2-3; weak D call: TRBD2 (5 bases). The V gene's germline CDR1 is DFQATT and CDR2 SNEGSKA (reference sequence). The CDR3 totals 13 residues. Trimming cost V 8 bases and J 5 bases, with 17 bases left between them. The DNA for the CDR3 is TGCAGTACACAAGGGCTAGCAGGAGATACGCAGTATTTT. It specifies CSTQGLAGDTQYF.

Within the sample, this clonotype is medium-sized. The V gene is TRBV27, the J gene TRBJ2-3, with unresolved D. The germline gives CDR1 MNHEY, CDR2 SMNVEV (reference sequence). Trimming removed 5 bases at V and 6 bases at J, with 6 bases between. The CDR3 consists of 11 residues. The DNA of the CDR3 is TGTGCCAGCAGTCAGAGGGATACGCAGTATTTT. Its translation: CASSQRDTQYF.

This clonotype has a handful of counts. The chain combines TRBV11-1 with TRBJ2-1, with 7 bases lining up with TRBD1. V shed 6 bases and J 6 bases; nucleotides not matched to a gene: 5. Germline assignment: CDR1 SGHAT and CDR2 FQDESV (reference sequence). The CDR3 covers 13 residues. CDR3 region: CASRLPGGNEQFF. The CDR3 nucleotides read TGTGCCAGCAGACTCCCAGGGGGCAATGAGCAGTTCTTC. The full variable domain, its missing parts supplied by reference TRBV11-1 and TRBJ2-1, is EAEVAQSPRYKITEKSQAVAFWCDPISGHATLYWYRQILGQGPELLVQFQDESVVDDSQLPKDRFSAERLKGVDSTLKIQPAELGDSAMYLCASRLPGGNEQFFGPGTRLTVL.

This clonotype was detected only a few times. This chain connects TRBV5-1 to TRBJ2-2, with TRBD2 as a possible D gene (6 bases). V was trimmed by 2 bases and J by 4 bases, leaving 12 bases between them. The CDR3 contains 15 residues. Germline V CDR1 and CDR2: SGHRS, YFSETQ. The CDR3 sequence: CASSFSQGGTGELFF. CDR3 in DNA: TGCGCCAGCAGCTTCTCGCAGGGAGGCACCGGGGAGCTGTTTTTT.

In this sample, this clonotype turned up a few times. V is TRBV5-1 and J is TRBJ1-2; D gene uncertain. This CDR3 spans 14 amino acids. Trimming stripped 0 bases from V and 2 bases from J, with 8 bases between. Germline loops: CDR1 SGHRS, CDR2 YFSETQ. The CDR3 bases are TGCGCCAGCAGCTTGGAGGCCAACAACTATGGCTACACCTTC. This gives the protein CASSLEANNYGYTF.

In its sample, this clonotype was seen a few times. V is TRBV29-1 and J is TRBJ2-7, with TRBD1 identical over 10 bases. Germline CDR1 is SQVTM and CDR2 is ANQGSEA. Unmatched junction bases numbered 4, after V lost 4 bases and J lost 4 bases. This CDR3 has 13 residues. CDR3 nucleotide sequence: TGCAGCGTTGGGGACAGGGGCTCATACGAGCAGTACTTC. Translating it yields CSVGDRGSYEQYF.

This chain connects TRBV28 to TRBJ1-2; no clear D gene. The CDR3 runs to 15 residues. CDR1 and CDR2 from the germline V gene are MDHEN and SYDVKM. V was shortened by 7 bases and J by 11 bases, with 26 bases between the two germline ends. The CDR3 loop reads CASNESTPRLVDYTF. CDR3 nucleotides: TGTGCCAGCAATGAGAGTACCCCTAGGCTTGTTGATTACACCTTC.

In this sample, this clonotype turned up many times. V gene TRBV20-1 combines with J gene TRBJ2-3; TRBD2 might be the D (6 bases). The CDR3 runs to 13 residues. Germline values: CDR1 DFQATT, CDR2 SNEGSKA (reference sequence). Between the trimmed V and J ends, which lost 4 bases and 2 bases, there was a span of 10 bases. The DNA of the CDR3 is TGCAGTGCTATGGAGGGTGTCACAGATACGCAGTATTTT. This codes for CSAMEGVTDTQYF.

As for this clonotype: This may be a read error: a much more frequent sequence differs by one nucleotide. The CDR3 loop is CATSWGKANTEAFF. The CDR3 DNA follows: TGTGCCACCAGTTGGGGCAAAGCGAACACTGAAGCTTTCTTT. The chain uses TRBV15 and TRBJ1-1, with D maybe TRBD1 (5 bases). The V gene's germline CDR1 is LNHNV and CDR2 YYDKDF (reference sequence). Trimming removed 6 bases from V and 1 base from J, with 12 bases in between. The CDR3 spans 14 residues.

This clonotype has ten or more counts. The chain couples TRBV7-9 to TRBJ2-4; 8 bases are a match to TRBD1. This CDR3 has 16 amino acids. Trimming cost V 5 bases and J 1 base; bases outside gene matches: 7. Germline values: CDR1 SEHNR, CDR2 FQNEAQ (reference sequence). CDR3 loop: CASSPGQGRAKNIQYF. As DNA, the CDR3 is TGTGCCAGCAGCCCAGGACAGGGCCGGGCCAAAAACATTCAGTACTTC.

This clonotype was detected only a few times. V usage is TRBV7-2 and J usage is TRBJ1-3; D is perhaps TRBD1 (6 bases). Germline CDR1 and CDR2: SGHTA and FQGNSA. Trimming took 1 base from V and 4 from J, leaving 17 bases between them. The CDR3 runs 17 residues. The CDR3 DNA is TGTGCCAGCAGCTTAGGGCTCTCGGGGGCGCTGGGAAACACCATATATTTT. Translated: CASSLGLSGALGNTIYF.

Ten or more counts support this clonotype. This chain uses TRBV29-1 with TRBJ2-7, with D uncertain. In germline, CDR1 is SQVTM, CDR2 ANQGSEA. The CDR3 spans 13 residues. The V end was cut by 1 base, the J end by 1 base, with 8 bases between. The CDR3 sequence: CSVEGGVSYEQYF. The CDR3 DNA follows: TGCAGCGTTGAAGGCGGTGTATCCTACGAGCAGTACTTC.

This clonotype has ten or more counts. The genes are TRBV3-1 and TRBJ2-3; 9 bases agree with TRBD2. The CDR3 spans 17 residues. The trim removed 5 bases at V and 6 bases at J, leaving 15 bases unmatched. From germline, CDR1 is LGHDT and CDR2 YNNKEL (reference sequence). The CDR3 DNA is TGTGCCAGCAGCGATCCTAGAGCGGGAGGTGGCCGTGATACGCAGTATTTT. It codes for CASSDPRAGGGRDTQYF.

Comments on this clonotype: The DNA is omitted, as the CDR3 cannot be located on it reliably, and the CDR3 follows TCRdb's listing. The chain employs TRBV30 and TRBJ1-1. CDR1 and CDR2 from the germline V gene are GTSNPN and SVGIG (reference sequence). The CDR3 extends over 11 residues, inclusive of both ends. CDR3: CAWSVGSGTFF.

V and J are TRBV30 and TRBJ1-5; the D is unclear. Germline V CDR1 and CDR2: GTSNPN, SVGIG (reference sequence). The CDR3 contains 13 residues. Trimming removed 2 bases from V and 7 bases from J, with 12 bases in between. The chain's CDR3 is CAWSPQSGQPQHF. For the CDR3, the DNA is TGTGCCTGGAGTCCACAGTCCGGGCAGCCCCAGCATTTT.

The table lists this clonotype with many counts. This chain uses TRBV10-3 with TRBJ1-4; D remains unclear. V lost 3 bases, J lost 5 bases, and 10 bases lay in between. This CDR3 region has 14 residues. Germline CDR1 reads ENHRY; CDR2 reads SYGVKD. This CDR3 is CAISETVNNEKLFF. CDR3 nucleotides: TGTGCCATCAGTGAAACCGTTAACAATGAAAAACTGTTTTTT.